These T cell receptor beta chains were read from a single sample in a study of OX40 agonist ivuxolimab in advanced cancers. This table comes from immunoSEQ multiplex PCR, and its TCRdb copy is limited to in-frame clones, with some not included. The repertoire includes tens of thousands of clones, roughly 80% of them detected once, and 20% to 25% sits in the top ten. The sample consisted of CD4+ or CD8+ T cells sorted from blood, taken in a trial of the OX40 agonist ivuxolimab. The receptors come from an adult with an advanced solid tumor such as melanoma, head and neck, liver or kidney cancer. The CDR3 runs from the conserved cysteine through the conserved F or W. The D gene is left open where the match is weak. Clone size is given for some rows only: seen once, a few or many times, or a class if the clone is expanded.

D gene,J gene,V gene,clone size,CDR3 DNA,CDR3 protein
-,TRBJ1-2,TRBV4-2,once,TGTGCCAGCAGCCAAGATCGAGACGGCTATGGCTACACCTTC,CASSQDRDGYGYTF
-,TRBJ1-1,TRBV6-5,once,TGTGCCAGCAGTGCCGGGACGGTGAACACTGAAGCTTTCTTT,CASSAGTVNTEAFF
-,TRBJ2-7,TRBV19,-,TGTGCCAGTAGTATGACCTCATGGAACTACGAGCAGTACTTC,CASSMTSWNYEQYF
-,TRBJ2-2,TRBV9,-,TGTGCCAGCAGCCTTCGGGACTCAATCATCGCGAACACCGGGGAGCTGTTTTTT,CASSLRDSIIANTGELFF
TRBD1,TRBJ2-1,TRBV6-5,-,TGTGCCAGCAGTTACTCGGGACAGGGTAATGAGCAGTTCTTC,CASSYSGQGNEQFF
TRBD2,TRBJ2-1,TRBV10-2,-,TGCGCCAGCAGTGATCGCGGGGGGAAGGAGCATGAGCAGTTCTTC,CASSDRGGKEHEQFF
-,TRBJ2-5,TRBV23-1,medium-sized,TGCGCCAGCAGTCCGCAAGAGACCCAGTACTTC,CASSPQETQYF
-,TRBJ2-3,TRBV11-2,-,TGTGCCAGCAGCTTCGATAACACAGATACGCAGTATTTT,CASSFDNTDTQYF
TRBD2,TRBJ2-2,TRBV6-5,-,TGTGCCAGCAGTTACTCGACTAGCGGGTCCGGGGAGCTGTTTTTT,CASSYSTSGSGELFF
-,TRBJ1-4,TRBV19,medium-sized,TGTGCCAGTAGTTCCTTCGCAGACCGATTGTTTTTT,CASSSFADRLFF
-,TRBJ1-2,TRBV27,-,TGTGCCAGCAGCGTAACACGTACCTATGGCTACACCTTC,CASSVTRTYGYTF
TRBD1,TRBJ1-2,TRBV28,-,TGTGCCAGCAGTTTAGGGGCAGGGGGCAGTGGATACTATGGCTACACCTTC,CASSLGAGGSGYYGYTF
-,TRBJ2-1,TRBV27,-,TGTGCCAGCAGTGGGGGCAATGAGCAGTTCTTC,CASSGGNEQFF
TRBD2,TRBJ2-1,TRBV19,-,TGTGCCAGTAGTATCACTAGCGGGGATAGTTCCTACAATGAGCAGTTCTTC,CASSITSGDSSYNEQFF
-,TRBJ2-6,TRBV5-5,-,TGTGCCAGCAGCTTGGCCGCGGAGGCAATCGCTGGGGCCAACGTCCTGACTTTC,CASSLAAEAIAGANVLTF
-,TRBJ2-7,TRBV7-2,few,TGTGCCAGCAGCTTAACGGGGTTCAACTACGAGCAGTACTTC,CASSLTGFNYEQYF
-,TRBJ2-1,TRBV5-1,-,TGCGCCAGCAACCGGACTTCACACAATGAGCAGTTCTTC,CASNRTSHNEQFF
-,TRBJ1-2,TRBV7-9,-,TGTGCCAGCAGCCCGGTTCTGGGAGACTATGGCTACACCTTC,CASSPVLGDYGYTF
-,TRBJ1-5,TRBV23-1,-,TGCGCCAGCACCCAGTGCACCCAGCCCCAGCATTTT,CASTQCTQPQHF
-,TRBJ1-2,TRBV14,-,TGTGCCAGCAGCCAAGACCAGGGGACTGGCTACACCTTC,CASSQDQGTGYTF
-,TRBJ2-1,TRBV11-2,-,TGTGCCAGCAGCTCTTATAGTATCAATGAGCAGTTCTTC,CASSSYSINEQFF
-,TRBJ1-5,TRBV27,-,TGTGCCAGCAGTTCAGGGGTTGGCAATCAGCCCCAGCATTTT,CASSSGVGNQPQHF
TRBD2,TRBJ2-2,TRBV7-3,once,TGTGCCAGCAGCTTAATAGCCCTAGCGGGAGAAGGTAGCGGGGAGCTGTTTTTT,CASSLIALAGEGSGELFF
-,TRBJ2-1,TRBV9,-,TGTGCCAGCAGCCCCCGAGGGAGGAAAAGCTCCTACAATGAGCAGTTCTTC,CASSPRGRKSSYNEQFF
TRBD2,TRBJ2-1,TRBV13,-,TGTGCCAGCAGCTTAGTCGGGCTAGCGGTATACAATGAGCAGTTCTTC,CASSLVGLAVYNEQFF